This T cell receptor (beta chain) was captured in a study of T cell repertoires in cytomegalovirus infection. Study in general: Use of recently identified HLA-C-restricted and well-studied HLA-B-restricted CMV epitopes was part of the study.

Study results and caveats: Ex vivo, HLA-C-restricted CMV-specific TCR beta clonotypes prevailed over the rest of the response.

The sample holds a few counts of this clonotype. Its antigen remains unidentified. CDR1 and CDR2 from the germline V gene are DFQATT and SNEGSKA (reference sequence). The length of the CDR3 is 16 residues. Trimming took 3 bases from V and 0 from J, leaving 18 bases between them. TCRdb fed the reads into MiXCR, producing one record per CDR3 protein. The sample records some 940,000 distinct CDR3 sequences, around a third being singletons. The sample in question was cultured CD8+ T cells from PBMCs, obtained from culture after CMV antigen stimulation. The chain recombines TRBV20-1 with TRBJ2-7; D possibly matches TRBD1 or TRBD2 (5 bases each). This TCR derives from a human donor in good health (CMV status not recorded). Some clones in this sample may be carry-over from other donors' samples. The CDR3 loop reads CSARRRGATSSYEQYF. CDR3 nucleotide sequence: TGCAGTGCTAGGCGTCGAGGGGCGACAAGCTCCTACGAGCAGTACTTC.